This T cell receptor beta chain was recovered during a study of blood T cells in healthy people across ages. The CDR3 contains 13 residues. V lost 7 bases and J lost 7, with 16 bases in between. Using a J-beta primer mix together with a sample-barcoded 5' primer, a second PCR was run for roughly 6 to 12 cycles. TCRdb used MiXCR to reprocess the 5' RACE reads, holding one entry per CDR3 protein. The sample lists fewer than 600,000 distinct CDR3 sequences; roughly a quarter were seen once. The sample was also linked to a second study, of T cells of mothers and their children. This second study says: Each mother yielded more than 9.5 million TCR beta CDR3 reads. Each child yielded some 3 million reads.

This clonotype was obtained from a boy aged 2 to 10 in good health. Sequencing input: blood. The chain combines TRBV12-3 or TRBV12-4 with TRBJ1-2, with D perhaps TRBD1 (6 bases). CDR3 loop: CASTMGGQGGYTF. In DNA, the CDR3 is TGTGCCAGCACGATGGGGGGGCAGGGTGGCTACACCTTC.